The 13 T cell receptor beta chains reported below all come from one sample, sequenced in a study of Ad26.COV2.S vaccination and SARS-CoV-2 variants. Treatment meaning: 15 to 20 received Ad26.COV2.S at low or high dose, single or two shots; 5 received placebo; per-sample allocation not given. Day 63 after the first vaccine or placebo injection was the time point for sampling. Here immunoSEQ multiplex PCR was the method, and the copy in TCRdb shows in-frame clones only, minus some. The data contain about 680,000 clones, 89% of them singletons. Specimen: peripheral blood, collected in a trial of Ad26.COV2.S vaccine versus placebo. These receptors were collected from a person between 18 and 60 years old who received the Ad26.COV2.S COVID-19 vaccine or a placebo.

V gene TRBV18 combines with J gene TRBJ2-1; weak D call: TRBD2 (6 bases). Trimming cost V 3 bases and J 3 bases, with 12 bases left between them. The CDR3 covers 15 residues. Germline V gene lookup returns CDR1 KGHSH and CDR2 LQKENI. The CDR3: CASSPRGLNYNEQFF. DNA for the CDR3: TGTGCCAGCTCACCCCGGGGACTTAACTACAATGAGCAGTTCTTC.

This sequence joins TRBV19 and TRBJ2-5, with D perhaps being TRBD1 or TRBD2 (5 bases each). The CDR3 contains 13 residues. Germline V lookup: CDR1 LNHDA, CDR2 SQIVND (reference sequence). Trimming pared 3 bases from V and 6 bases from J, leaving 11 bases between. The CDR3 reads CASSISGQKTQYF. CDR3 DNA: TGTGCCAGTAGTATTTCGGGGCAGAAGACCCAGTACTTC.

In DNA form, the CDR3 reads TGTGCCAGCAGCCCCCCTATGGCAATGAACACTGAAGCTTTCTTT. Its protein product is CASSPPMAMNTEAFF. The chain combines TRBV3-1 (or the pseudogene TRBV3-2) with TRBJ1-1, with unresolved D. The CDR3 covers 15 residues. V was clipped by 4 bases and J by 0 bases, with 12 bases between them. From germline, CDR1 is LGHDT and CDR2 YNNKEL (reference sequence).

V and J are TRBV4-3 and TRBJ2-2; 8 nucleotides align to TRBD1. This CDR3 has 13 amino acids. Germline values: CDR1 LGHNA, CDR2 YSLEER. Trimming removed 6 bases from V and 6 bases from J; junction bases left unmatched: 3. The CDR3 protein is CASRQGESGELFF. The CDR3 DNA reads as TGCGCCAGCAGACAGGGGGAGTCCGGGGAGCTGTTTTTT.

This clone showed up just a few times. At one boundary the junction diverges from the germline segment, which might be a read error. V gene TRBV6-5 combines with J gene TRBJ2-7; 7 nucleotides line up with TRBD1. The germline V gene encodes CDR1 MNHEY and CDR2 SVGAGI. This CDR3 comprises 12 residues. The CDR3 reads CASSSNSGTANF. The CDR3 DNA is TGTGCCAGCAGTTCAAACTCCGGGACAGCTAACTTC.

This clone came up a few times. V is TRBV12-3 or TRBV12-4 and J is TRBJ1-1; tentatively, D is TRBD1 (5 bases). The CDR3 extends over 13 amino acids. The V and J ends lost 1 base and 10 bases respectively, with 13 bases between them. The CDR3 sequence: CASSLGGGAGAFF. In DNA form, the CDR3 reads TGTGCCAGCAGTTTAGGCGGAGGGGCTGGAGCTTTCTTT.

The CDR3 reads CASSLSGVDYGYTF. The CDR3 coding sequence is TGTGCCAGCAGCCTAAGTGGGGTGGACTATGGCTACACCTTC. This sequence joins TRBV7-3 and TRBJ1-2; no definite D call. V was shortened by 5 bases and J by 3 bases, with 13 bases between the two germline ends. The length of the CDR3 is 14 residues. Germline lookup yields CDR1 SGHTA and CDR2 FQGTGA.

This sequence joins TRBV12-3 or TRBV12-4 and TRBJ1-6; D unclear. The CDR3 extends over 13 amino acids. Trimming removed 3 bases at V and 7 bases at J, with 7 bases between. The DNA of the CDR3 is TGTGCCAGCAGTTTGCCAGGCAATTCACCCCTCCACTTT. Its protein product is CASSLPGNSPLHF.

This sequence joins TRBV6-2 or TRBV6-3 and TRBJ2-7; D uncertain. Trimming left V 2 bases short and J 6 bases short, with 11 bases between. Germline loops: CDR1 MNHEY, CDR2 SVGEGT. The CDR3 is made up of 13 amino acids. CDR3 sequence: CASSYRSGSEQYF. The CDR3 DNA reads TGTGCCAGCAGTTACCGATCGGGCAGCGAGCAGTACTTC.

The chain employs TRBV30 and TRBJ1-6, with a tentative D call TRBD1 (5 bases). The CDR3 consists of 18 residues. V was pared by 1 base and J by 0 bases, with 16 bases between. In germline, CDR1 is GTSNPN, CDR2 SVGIG (reference sequence). The CDR3 spells CAWSALQGQSSYNSPLHF. The CDR3 bases are TGTGCCTGGAGTGCCCTCCAGGGCCAGAGCTCCTATAATTCACCCCTCCACTTT.

This clone has only one observation. The V gene is TRBV12-5, the J gene TRBJ2-2; 11 bases match TRBD2. V dropped 1 base and J dropped 6; count of bases not matched to a gene: 4. The CDR3 sequence is 16 residues long. CDR1 and CDR2 from the germline V gene are LGHNT and FRNRAP. Here the CDR3 reads CASGLGLAGGPGELFF. DNA for the CDR3: TGTGCTAGTGGTTTGGGGCTAGCGGGAGGTCCCGGGGAGCTGTTTTTT.

The V call is TRBV6-6, the J call TRBJ1-4; no clear D. This CDR3 contains 15 residues. Germline values: CDR1 MNHNY, CDR2 SVGAGI (reference sequence). V lost 8 bases and J 4 bases, leaving 17 bases between the germline ends. The CDR3 region has the DNA TGTGCCAGCTCCCCCGATCGGCGGTTTAATGAAAAACTGTTTTTT. As protein: CASSPDRRFNEKLFF.

The chain uses TRBV4-3 and TRBJ2-3, with unresolved D. Trimming left V 1 base short and J 3 bases short, with 8 bases between. The CDR3 has 14 amino acids. Germline CDR1 reads LGHNA; CDR2 reads YSLEER. The CDR3 loop reads CASSQVPGTDTQYF. CDR3 nucleotides: TGCGCCAGCAGCCAAGTACCCGGAACAGATACGCAGTATTTT.